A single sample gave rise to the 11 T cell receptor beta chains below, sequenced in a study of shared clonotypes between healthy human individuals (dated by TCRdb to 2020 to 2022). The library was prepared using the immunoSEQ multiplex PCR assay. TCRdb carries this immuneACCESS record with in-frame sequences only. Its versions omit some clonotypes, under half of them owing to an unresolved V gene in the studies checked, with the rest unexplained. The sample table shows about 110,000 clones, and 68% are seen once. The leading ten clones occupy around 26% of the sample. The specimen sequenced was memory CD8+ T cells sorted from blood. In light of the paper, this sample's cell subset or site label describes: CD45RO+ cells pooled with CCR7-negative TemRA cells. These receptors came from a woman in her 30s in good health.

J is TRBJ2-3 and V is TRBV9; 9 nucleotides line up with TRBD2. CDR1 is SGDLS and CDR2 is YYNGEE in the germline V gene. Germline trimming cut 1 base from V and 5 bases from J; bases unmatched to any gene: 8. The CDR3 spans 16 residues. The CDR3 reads CASSVSREREEDTQYF. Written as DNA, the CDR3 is TGTGCCAGCAGCGTATCCCGGGAGCGGGAGGAAGATACGCAGTATTTT. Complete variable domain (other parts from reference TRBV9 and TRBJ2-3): DSGVTQTPKHLITATGQRVTLRCSPRSGDLSVYWYQQSLDQGLQFLIQYYNGEERAKGNILERFSAQQFPDLHSELNLSSLELGDSALYFCASSVSREREEDTQYFGPGTRLTVL.

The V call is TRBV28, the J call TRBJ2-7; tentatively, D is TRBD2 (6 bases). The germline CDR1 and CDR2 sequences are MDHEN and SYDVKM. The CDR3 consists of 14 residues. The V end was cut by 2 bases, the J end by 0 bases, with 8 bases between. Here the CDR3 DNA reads TGTGCCAGCAGTTTACCCGGGAGCTCCTACGAGCAGTACTTC. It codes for CASSLPGSSYEQYF. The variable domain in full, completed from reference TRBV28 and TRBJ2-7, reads DVKVTQSSRYLVKRTGEKVFLECVQDMDHENMFWYRQDPGLGLRLIYFSYDVKMKEKGDIPEGYSVSREKKERFSLILESASTNQTSMYLCASSLPGSSYEQYFGPGTRLTVT.

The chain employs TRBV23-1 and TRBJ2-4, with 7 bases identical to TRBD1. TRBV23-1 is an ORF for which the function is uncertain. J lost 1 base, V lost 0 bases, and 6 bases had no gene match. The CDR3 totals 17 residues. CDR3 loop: CASSQSGRGKAKNIQYF. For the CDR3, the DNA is TGCGCCAGCAGTCAATCGGGCAGGGGGAAGGCCAAAAACATTCAGTACTTC.

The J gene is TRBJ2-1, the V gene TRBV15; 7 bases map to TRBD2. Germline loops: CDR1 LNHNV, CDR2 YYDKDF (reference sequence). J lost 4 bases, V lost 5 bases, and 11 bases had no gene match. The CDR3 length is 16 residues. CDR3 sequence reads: CATSGHVGRSYNEQFF. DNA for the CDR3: TGTGCCACCAGCGGACACGTCGGGAGGTCGTACAATGAGCAGTTCTTC.

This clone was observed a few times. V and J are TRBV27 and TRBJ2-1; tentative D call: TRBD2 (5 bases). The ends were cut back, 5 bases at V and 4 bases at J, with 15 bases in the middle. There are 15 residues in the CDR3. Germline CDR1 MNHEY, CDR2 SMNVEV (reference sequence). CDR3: CASSPRRVQYNEQFF. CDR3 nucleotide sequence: TGTGCCAGCAGTCCCCGGCGGGTACAATACAATGAGCAGTTCTTC.

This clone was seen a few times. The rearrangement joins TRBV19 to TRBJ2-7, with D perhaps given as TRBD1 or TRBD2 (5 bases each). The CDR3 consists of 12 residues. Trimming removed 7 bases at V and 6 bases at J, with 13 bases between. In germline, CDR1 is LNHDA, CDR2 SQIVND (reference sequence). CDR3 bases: TGTGCCAGTAAGCCTGCTGGGGGCGAGCAGTACTTC. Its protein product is CASKPAGGEQYF.

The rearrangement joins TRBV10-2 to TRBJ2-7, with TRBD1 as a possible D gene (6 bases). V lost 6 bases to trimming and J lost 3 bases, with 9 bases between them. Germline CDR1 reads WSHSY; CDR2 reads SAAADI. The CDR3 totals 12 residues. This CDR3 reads CASRDSDYEQYF. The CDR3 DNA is TGCGCCAGCAGGGACAGTGACTACGAGCAGTACTTC.

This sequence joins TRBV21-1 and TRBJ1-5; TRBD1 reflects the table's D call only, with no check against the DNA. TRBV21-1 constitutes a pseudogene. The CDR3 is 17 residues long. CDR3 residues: CASSQDLTGQGGQPQHF. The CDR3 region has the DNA TGTGCCAGCAGCCAAGATCTGACGGGACAGGGGGGCCAGCCCCAGCATTTT.

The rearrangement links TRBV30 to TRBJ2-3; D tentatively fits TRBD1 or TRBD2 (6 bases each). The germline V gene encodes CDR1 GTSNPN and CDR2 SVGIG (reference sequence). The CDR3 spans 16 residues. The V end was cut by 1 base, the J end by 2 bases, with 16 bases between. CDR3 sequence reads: CAWSGRDTKSTDTQYF. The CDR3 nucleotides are TGTGCCTGGAGTGGGCGGGACACGAAATCCACAGATACGCAGTATTTT.

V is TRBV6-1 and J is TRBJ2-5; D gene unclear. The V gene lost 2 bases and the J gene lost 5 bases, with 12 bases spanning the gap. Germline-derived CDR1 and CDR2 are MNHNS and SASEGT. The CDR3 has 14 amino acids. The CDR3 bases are TGTGCCAGCAGTGAATCGCCGGGTGGGGAGACCCAGTACTTC. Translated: CASSESPGGETQYF.

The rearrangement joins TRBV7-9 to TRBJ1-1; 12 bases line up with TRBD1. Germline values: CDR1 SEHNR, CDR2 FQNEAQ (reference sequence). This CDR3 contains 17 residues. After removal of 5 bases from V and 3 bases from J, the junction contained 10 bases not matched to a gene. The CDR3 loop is CASSPGQGARLDTEAFF. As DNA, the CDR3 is TGTGCCAGCAGCCCGGGACAGGGGGCAAGGTTGGACACTGAAGCTTTCTTT.